The 14 T cell receptor beta chains presented below share a single source sample, sequenced in a study of blood T cell repertoires in COVID-19. Assay used: immunoSEQ multiplex PCR; TCRdb lists only in-frame clones, some missing. The repertoire holds roughly 140,000 clones, with just under 85% as singletons. Sequenced input: PBMCs or T cells enriched from blood (not recorded which). These receptors were collected from a woman aged 40 to 55 who had recovered from COVID-19.

This chain connects TRBV5-1 to TRBJ1-3; D unresolved. The CDR3 has 14 residues. Trimming shortened V by 6 bases and J by 0 bases, and 10 bases separated the two germline ends. Germline-derived CDR1 and CDR2 are SGHRS and YFSETQ. CDR3 bases: TGCGCCAGCAACAGTGGGTACTCTGGAAACACCATATATTTT. It specifies CASNSGYSGNTIYF.

The chain links TRBV5-1 to TRBJ1-1; a possible D gene is TRBD1 (5 bases). The CDR3 extends over 16 amino acids. V lost 4 bases, J lost 5 bases, and 21 bases lay in between. CDR1 and CDR2 (germline): SGHRS, YFSETQ. The CDR3 reads CASSPPPKGRRTEAFF. CDR3 in DNA: TGCGCCAGCAGCCCACCCCCCAAGGGGCGAAGAACTGAAGCTTTCTTT.

V gene TRBV3-1 (or the pseudogene TRBV3-2) combines with J gene TRBJ2-1; TRBD2 matches at 7 bases. The CDR3 runs 13 residues. The junction had 4 bases not matched to a gene; V was cut back by 8 bases and J by 3 bases. Germline values: CDR1 LGHDT, CDR2 YNNKEL (reference sequence). CDR3 region: CASLGGDYNEQFF. CDR3 DNA: TGTGCCAGCCTGGGAGGGGACTACAATGAGCAGTTCTTC.

The genes are TRBV7-7 and TRBJ2-3; D may be TRBD2 (5 bases). This CDR3 spans 15 amino acids. V lost 4 bases to trimming and J lost 7 bases, with 18 bases between them. The germline CDR1 and CDR2 sequences are SSHAT and FNYEAQ (reference sequence). Written as DNA, the CDR3 is TGTGCCAGCAGCTACAGCTTTACGGCTAGCAATACGCAGTATTTT. Translation gives CASSYSFTASNTQYF.

The chain carries TRBV2 and TRBJ2-1; D is uncertain. Trimming took 8 bases from V and 1 from J, leaving 12 bases between them. The CDR3 consists of 14 residues. CDR1 is SNHLY and CDR2 is FYNNEI in the germline V gene. This CDR3 is CASLRARSYNEQFF. CDR3 coding DNA: TGTGCCAGCCTCCGAGCCCGGTCCTACAATGAGCAGTTCTTC.

The chain employs TRBV6-1 and TRBJ2-6, with TRBD1 matching over 7 bases. CDR3 length equals 16 residues. Germline trimming cut 3 bases from V and 4 bases from J; bases unmatched to any gene: 6. Germline V gives CDR1 MNHNS, CDR2 SASEGT. CDR3 amino acids: CASSESQGLGANVLTF. The DNA for the CDR3 is TGTGCCAGCAGTGAGTCACAGGGGTTGGGGGCCAACGTCCTGACTTTC.

The chain recombines TRBV3-1 (or the pseudogene TRBV3-2) with TRBJ1-6; D gene uncertain. The V end lost 0 bases, the J end lost 7 bases, and 7 bases lay between the germline ends. The CDR3 is made up of 14 amino acids. Germline V lookup: CDR1 LGHDT, CDR2 YNNKEL (reference sequence). Here the CDR3 reads CASSQDLSNSPLHF. DNA of the CDR3: TGTGCCAGCAGCCAAGATCTATCGAATTCACCCCTCCACTTT.

V and J are TRBV7-9 and TRBJ2-1; 12 nucleotides match TRBD2. Germline-derived CDR1 and CDR2 are SEHNR and FQNEAQ (reference sequence). Germline trimming cut 7 bases from V and 5 bases from J; bases unmatched to any gene: 3. The CDR3 covers 14 residues. As DNA, the CDR3 is TGTGCCAGCAACCGACTAGCGGGGGACAATGAGCAGTTCTTC. Amino acid sequence: CASNRLAGDNEQFF. The full variable domain, with the rest looked up from reference TRBV7-9 and TRBJ2-1, is DTGVSQNPRHKITKRGQNVTFRCDPISEHNRLYWYRQTLGQGPEFLTYFQNEAQLEKSRLLSDRFSAERPKGSFSTLEIQRTEQGDSAMYLCASNRLAGDNEQFFGPGTRLTVL.

This chain uses TRBV11-3 with TRBJ2-3; 7 bases align to TRBD2. Germline V gene lookup returns CDR1 SGHNT and CDR2 YENEEA. The trim removed 5 bases at V and 1 base at J, leaving 12 bases unmatched. CDR3 size: 17 residues. CDR3 region: CASSLGGGDLGTDTQYF. The CDR3 coding sequence is TGTGCCAGCAGCCTGGGGGGAGGGGACCTCGGCACAGATACGCAGTATTTT.

V and J are TRBV27 and TRBJ2-3, with 13 bases lining up with TRBD2. The V segment lost 4 bases and the J segment 2 bases; nucleotides outside the gene matches: 15. The CDR3 is 20 residues long. Germline-derived CDR1 and CDR2 are MNHEY and SMNVEV (reference sequence). CDR3 loop: CASSSRLAGGPRTFTDTQYF. CDR3 DNA: TGTGCCAGCAGTTCGAGACTAGCGGGAGGTCCCCGGACGTTCACAGATACGCAGTATTTT.

The CDR3 here is CASSLDPTGGKVYGYTF. The CDR3 nucleotides are TGTGCCAGCAGCTTGGATCCGACAGGGGGCAAGGTCTATGGCTACACCTTC. The chain links TRBV5-6 to TRBJ1-2, with TRBD1 identical over 10 bases. With V trimmed by 0 bases and J by 4 bases, 9 bases remained unmatched. This CDR3 has 17 residues. Germline V gives CDR1 SGHDT, CDR2 YYEEEE.

V gene TRBV3-1 (or the pseudogene TRBV3-2) combines with J gene TRBJ2-3; 14 bases fit TRBD2. Per germline, CDR1 LGHDT and CDR2 YNNKEL (reference sequence). This CDR3 has 20 residues. The V gene end was trimmed by 6 bases and the J gene end by 0 bases; junction bases not matched to a gene: 14. The CDR3 protein is CASSRPGLAGVGASTDTQYF. In DNA, the CDR3 is TGTGCCAGCAGTCGACCGGGACTAGCGGGAGTGGGGGCTAGCACAGATACGCAGTATTTT.

Turning to this clone: The junction and the germline gene differ at one end; a read error may be behind it. This rearrangement joins TRBV5-1 to TRBJ2-3; 9 positions agree with TRBD2. The CDR3 has 19 residues. Germline lookup yields CDR1 SGHRS and CDR2 YFSETQ. The CDR3 DNA follows: TGCGCCCGCAGCTGCCGCCGGGACTCGCGGGGGGGCGGGACAGATACGCAGTATTTT. Protein sequence: CARSCRRDSRGGGTDTQYF.

The J gene is TRBJ1-1, the V gene TRBV29-1, with 7 bases lining up with TRBD1. Germline V gives CDR1 SQVTM, CDR2 ANQGSEA. The V segment lost 6 bases and the J segment 4 bases; nucleotides outside the gene matches: 5. The CDR3 covers 12 residues. CDR3 DNA sequence: TGCAGCGTGAACAGGGGACCCACTGAAGCTTTCTTT. This encodes CSVNRGPTEAFF.